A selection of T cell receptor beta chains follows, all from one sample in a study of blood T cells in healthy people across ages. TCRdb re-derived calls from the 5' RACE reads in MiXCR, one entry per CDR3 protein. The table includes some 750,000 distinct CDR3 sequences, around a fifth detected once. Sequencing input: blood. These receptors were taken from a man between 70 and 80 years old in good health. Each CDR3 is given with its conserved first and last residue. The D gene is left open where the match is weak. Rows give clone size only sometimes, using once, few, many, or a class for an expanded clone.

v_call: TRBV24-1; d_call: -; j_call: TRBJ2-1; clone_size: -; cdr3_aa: CATSDPETGVAGGLHNEQFF; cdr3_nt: TGTGCCACCAGTGACCCCGAGACAGGGGTTGCGGGAGGGCTCCACAATGAGCAGTTCTTC
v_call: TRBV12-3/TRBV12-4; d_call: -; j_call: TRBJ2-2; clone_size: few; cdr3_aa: CASSGRLDTGELFF; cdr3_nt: TGTGCCAGCAGCGGGCGCCTGGACACCGGGGAGCTGTTTTTT
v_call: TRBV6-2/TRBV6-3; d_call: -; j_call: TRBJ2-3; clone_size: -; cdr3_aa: CASSYSGRQDTQYF; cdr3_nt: TGTGCCAGCAGTTATTCCGGGCGTCAAGATACGCAGTATTTT
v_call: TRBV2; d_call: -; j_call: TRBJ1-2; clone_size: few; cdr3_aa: CASRQTGVNYGYTF; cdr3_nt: TGTGCCAGCAGGCAGACAGGAGTTAACTATGGCTACACCTTC
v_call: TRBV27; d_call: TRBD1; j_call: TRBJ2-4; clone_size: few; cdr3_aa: CASSSLGQGANIQYF; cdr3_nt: TGTGCCAGCAGTTCGCTGGGACAGGGGGCGAACATTCAGTACTTC
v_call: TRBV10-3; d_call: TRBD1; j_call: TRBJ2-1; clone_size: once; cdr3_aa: CAISELGQGAGEQFF; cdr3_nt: TGTGCCATCAGTGAATTGGGACAGGGGGCAGGTGAGCAGTTCTTC
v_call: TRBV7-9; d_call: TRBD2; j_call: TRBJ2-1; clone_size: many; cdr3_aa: CASSLRREGPYNEQFF; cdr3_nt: TGTGCCAGCAGCTTAAGGCGGGAGGGCCCCTACAATGAGCAGTTCTTC
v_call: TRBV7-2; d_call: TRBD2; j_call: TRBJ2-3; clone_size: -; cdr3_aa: CASRLSGGVSRGDTQYF; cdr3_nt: TGTGCCAGCAGACTCAGCGGGGGGGTCTCCCGGGGAGATACGCAGTATTTT
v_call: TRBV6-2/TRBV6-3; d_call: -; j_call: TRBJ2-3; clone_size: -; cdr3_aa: CASAQVVNLRDTQYF; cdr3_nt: TGTGCCAGCGCGCAGGTGGTTAATCTCCGGGATACGCAGTATTTT
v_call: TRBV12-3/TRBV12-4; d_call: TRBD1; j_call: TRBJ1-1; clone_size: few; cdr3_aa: CASRLTGSHGAFF; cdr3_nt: TGTGCCAGCAGATTGACAGGGAGCCATGGAGCTTTCTTT
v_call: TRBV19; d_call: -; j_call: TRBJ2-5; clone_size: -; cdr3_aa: CASSIQNTETQYF; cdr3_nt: TGTGCCAGTAGTATACAGAACACGGAGACCCAGTACTTC
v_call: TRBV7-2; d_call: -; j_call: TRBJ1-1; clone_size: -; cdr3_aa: CASRYTSAEAFF; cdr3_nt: TGTGCCAGCAGATATACGAGCGCTGAAGCTTTCTTT
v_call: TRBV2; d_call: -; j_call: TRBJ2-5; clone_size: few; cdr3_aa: CASSVVNQETQYF; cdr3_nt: TGTGCCAGCAGTGTGGTCAATCAAGAGACCCAGTACTTC
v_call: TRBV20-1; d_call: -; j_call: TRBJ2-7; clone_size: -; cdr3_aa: CSARDPWGVRSYEQYF; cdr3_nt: TGCAGTGCTAGAGATCCATGGGGGGTTCGGTCCTACGAGCAGTACTTC
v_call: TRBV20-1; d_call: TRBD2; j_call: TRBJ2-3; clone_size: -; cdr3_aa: CSALGLAGEPTDTQYF; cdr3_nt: TGCAGTGCACTAGGACTAGCGGGGGAACCCACAGATACGCAGTATTTT
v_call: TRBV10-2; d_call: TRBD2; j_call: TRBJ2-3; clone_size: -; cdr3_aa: CASTPGRGGADTQYF; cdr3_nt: TGCGCCAGCACCCCGGGGCGGGGGGGAGCAGATACGCAGTATTTT
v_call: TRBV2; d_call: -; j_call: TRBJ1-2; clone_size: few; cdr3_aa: CASSSGGPGGYTF; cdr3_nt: TGTGCCAGCAGTTCCGGTGGACCGGGAGGCTACACCTTC
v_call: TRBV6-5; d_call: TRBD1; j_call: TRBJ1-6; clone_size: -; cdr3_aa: CASSYSTGDNSPLHF; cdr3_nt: TGTGCCAGCAGTTACTCAACAGGGGATAATTCACCCCTCCACTTT
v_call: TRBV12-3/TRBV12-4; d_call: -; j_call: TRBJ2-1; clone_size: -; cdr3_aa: CASSRARGDEQFF; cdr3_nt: TGTGCCAGCAGTCGGGCCCGCGGCGATGAGCAGTTCTTC
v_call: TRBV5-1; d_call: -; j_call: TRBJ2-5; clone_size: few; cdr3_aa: CASSFLRNQETQYF; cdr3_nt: TGCGCCAGCAGCTTTCTCCGGAACCAAGAGACCCAGTACTTC
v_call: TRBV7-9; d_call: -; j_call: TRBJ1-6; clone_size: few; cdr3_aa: CASSLEPGSGSPLHF; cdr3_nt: TGTGCCAGCAGCTTAGAACCAGGGTCGGGGTCACCCCTCCACTTT
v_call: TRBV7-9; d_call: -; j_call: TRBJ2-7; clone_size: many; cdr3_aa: CASSLARAGEYEQYF; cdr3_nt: TGTGCCAGCAGCTTAGCGCGGGCAGGAGAATACGAGCAGTACTTC
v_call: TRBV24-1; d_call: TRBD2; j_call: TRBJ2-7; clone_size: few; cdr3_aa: CATSDLRVAGAYEQYF; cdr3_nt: TGTGCCACCAGTGATTTACGGGTAGCGGGGGCCTACGAGCAGTACTTC
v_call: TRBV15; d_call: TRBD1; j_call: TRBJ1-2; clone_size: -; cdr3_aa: CATSNRGLNCGYTF; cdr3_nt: TGTGCCACCAGCAACAGGGGGCTAAACTGTGGCTACACCTTC
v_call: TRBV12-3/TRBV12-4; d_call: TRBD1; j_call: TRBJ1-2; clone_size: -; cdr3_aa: CASRKGTGDASNYGYTF; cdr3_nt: TGTGCCAGCAGGAAAGGGACAGGGGATGCCTCTAACTATGGCTACACCTTC
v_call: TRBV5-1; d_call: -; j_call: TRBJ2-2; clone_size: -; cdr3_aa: CASSLAGDNTGELFF; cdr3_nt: TGCGCCAGCAGCTTGGCGGGAGATAACACCGGGGAGCTGTTTTTT